This T cell receptor beta chain was identified in a study of blood T cell repertoires in COVID-19. The CDR3 runs to 14 residues. CDR1 and CDR2 (germline): LGHDT, YNNKEL (reference sequence). Trimming removed 2 bases at V and 10 bases at J, with 18 bases between. How the authors handled the data: How many nucleated cells were present was estimated from reference gene primer amplification. TCRdb's table, derived via immunoSEQ multiplex PCR, lists solely in-frame clones and lacks some. V and J calls and clone size come straight from that table; D and trimming were deduced from the DNA. The table shows under 90,000 clones, with around nine tenths occurring only once.

The chain has TRBV3-1 (or the pseudogene TRBV3-2) and TRBJ2-7; D is perhaps TRBD2 (7 bases). Sequenced: peripheral blood. This receptor was identified in a man aged 65-85 years with active or convalescent COVID-19. The chain's CDR3 is CASSQTIRGAFQYF. In DNA, the CDR3 is TGTGCCAGCAGCCAAACTATTCGGGGGGCCTTCCAGTACTTC.